The text below deals with one T cell receptor beta chain. Its antigen remains unidentified. The CDR3 is 17 residues long. V was clipped by 5 bases and J by 0 bases, with 15 bases between them. Researchers report immunoSEQ v3.0 was run at survey level. The protocol was immunoSEQ multiplex PCR, while the TCRdb copy is restricted to in-frame clones and leaves out a portion. The sample shows more than 20,000 clones, 75% to 90% of them seen only once. The data are from a study of long-term antiretroviral therapy in people with HIV. Study-wide results and limits: Despite increasing after ART, diversity remained lower than that of transplant donor controls.

This specimen consisted of unsorted PBMCs, obtained 2.3 years after starting antiretroviral therapy. The chain employs TRBV5-3 and TRBJ1-6; no definite D call. TRBV5-3 is identified as an open reading frame with a role that is uncertain. The origin of this receptor is a man in his forties with HIV. The CDR3 protein is CARRPPEWSSYNSPLHF. CDR3 bases: TGTGCCAGAAGGCCCCCTGAGTGGAGCTCCTATAATTCACCCCTCCACTTT.